This TCR beta chain was profiled in a study of cytomegalovirus exposure and HLA in healthy donors. Points from the study as a whole: In vitro testing confirmed a few CMV-associated chains as specific for CMV antigens. Rarity marked most TCR sequences, yet some public TCRs occurred in many donors. When analyzed later, a missense DCLRE1C variant was found to be linked to TCR beta V- and J-gene trimming.

Details on this clone: What it binds is not known.

Germline lookup yields CDR1 SQVTM and CDR2 ANQGSEA. V shed 6 bases and J shed 6 bases, with 14 bases lying between them. This CDR3 region has 12 residues. The PCR was carried out with 60 Vbeta primers and 13 Jbeta primers. The repertoire was sequenced with immunoSEQ multiplex PCR; TCRdb's copy has only in-frame clones and lacks some. This table holds roughly 160,000 clones, approximately 80% found once. This clonotype was sampled from a man aged 45-65 years in good health and CMV-seropositive. Sequencing input: PBMCs. V usage is TRBV29-1 and J usage is TRBJ1-2; D remains unclear. Here the CDR3 DNA reads TGCAGCGTAAGAAATTCCCAGGATGGCTACACCTTC. The encoded protein is CSVRNSQDGYTF.